Here is one T cell receptor (beta chain) with its context. This sample is drawn from a study of shared T cell receptors in the human thymus. Germline trimming cut 10 bases from V and 4 bases from J; bases unmatched to any gene: 6. CDR1 MNHEY and CDR2 SVGAGI come from the germline V gene. The CDR3 is 13 amino acids. The repertoire was sequenced with immunoSEQ multiplex PCR; TCRdb's copy has only in-frame clones and lacks some. The sample lists hundreds of thousands of clones, approximately 83% occurring once. This sample was shared with a second study, whose subject was human thymus T cells. That study reports: Donation was from healthy Finnish infants who were having corrective surgery that addressed congenital heart defects. The source of the thymus tissue was resections taken during corrective heart surgery. Thymic and blood repertoires seemed to show skewed V and J gene use. Related research described thymic repertoires that were highly overlapping among unrelated individuals.

This clonotype was obtained from a girl in the first two years of life with a congenital heart defect. Specimen: thymocytes. The gene calls are TRBV6-5 and TRBJ2-7; 11 nucleotides match TRBD1. DNA of the CDR3: TGTGCCACCGAGGGACAGGGGGATTACGAGCAGTACTTC. Protein sequence: CATEGQGDYEQYF.